What follows is one TCR beta chain and its context. The antigen remains unidentified. This record comes from a study of CD8+CD57+ T cells in acquired aplastic anemia. Study-level information: Average DNA yield from sorted CD4+ and CD8+ cells was around 3.2 ug. Study-wide results and caveats: Patients had twenty-nine CD8+ CDR3 sequences in common with controls (the shared set).

The TCR beta profiling, which covered VDJ combination and CDR3 sequence, was carried out using genomic DNA as the template. TCRdb fed the reads into MiXCR, producing one record per CDR3 protein. The sample lists 310,000 or so distinct CDR3 sequences; approximately 58% were seen once. Flow cytometry had shown expanded CD8+CD57+ cells in the patients chosen for sequencing. Patients were treatment-naive when blood was sampled. CDR1 is WNHNN, CDR2 SYGVQD, per germline (reference sequence). V lost 3 bases and J lost 0; bases outside the gene matches: 8. This CDR3 region has 18 residues. The receptor's source is a human donor with aplastic anemia. Source material: sorted CD4+, CD8+, or CD8+CD57+ T cells (not recorded which) from PBMCs. The genes are TRBV10-1 and TRBJ2-1; 10 bases are a match to TRBD2. Here the CDR3 DNA reads TGCGCCAGCAGTGAAGGACTAGCGGCCCTAATCTCCTACAATGAGCAGTTCTTC. It is translated as CASSEGLAALISYNEQFF.